The rows below give T cell receptor beta chains drawn from one sample of a study of STAT5B mutations in CD4+ large granular lymphocyte leukemia. Generated by immunoSEQ multiplex PCR, the TCRdb table keeps only in-frame clones and is missing some. Seen here are about 48,000 clones, 55% to 75% observed once, and the top ten hold more than 1.5%. The sequenced sample was CD4+ T cells from blood buffy coats. The receptors derive from a human donor in good health. Both conserved end residues are part of each CDR3. A D gene is named only where the DNA matches it firmly. For some rows the clone size is stated as once, few or many, or as a class when expanded; others skip it.

>TRBV19|TRBJ2-5|NA|NA
TGTGCCAGTAGTATAGCAACCGGACAAGAGACCCAGTACTTC
CASSIATGQETQYF
>TRBV28|TRBJ2-7|once|NA
TGTGCCAGCAGTCCGAGGGGCAGGGGTCCCTCCTACGAGCAGTACTTC
CASSPRGRGPSYEQYF
>TRBV6-5|TRBJ1-2|NA|NA
TGTGCCAGCAGTTACGACGGCGGCTATGGCTACACCTTC
CASSYDGGYGYTF
>TRBV7-2|TRBJ2-5|once|NA
TGTGCCAGCAGCTTAGGGGGGACCCAGTACTTC
CASSLGGTQYF
>TRBV6-5|TRBJ2-3|NA|TRBD1
TGTGCCAGCAGAAGACAGGGGTCATCGACAGATACGCAGTATTTT
CASRRQGSSTDTQYF
>TRBV6-6|TRBJ2-1|NA|NA
TGTGCCAGCAGTTACAGGGGGAAAATGAATGAGCAGTTCTTC
CASSYRGKMNEQFF
>TRBV2|TRBJ2-1|few|TRBD1
TGTGCCAGCAGGATGGGACAGGGGTTCGATGAGCAGTTCTTC
CASRMGQGFDEQFF
>TRBV7-3|TRBJ1-1|NA|NA
TGTGCCAGCAGCGAAGGGACGAACACTGAAGCTTTCTTT
CASSEGTNTEAFF
>TRBV19|TRBJ2-3|few|NA
TGTGCCAGTAGCGGGGACACAGATACGCAGTATTTT
CASSGDTDTQYF
>TRBV28|TRBJ2-1|NA|NA
TGTGCCAGCACCCTTTCGGGCGGGAATGAGCAGTTCTTC
CASTLSGGNEQFF
>TRBV18|TRBJ1-1|few|NA
TGTGCCAGCTCACCAAGCCCCATCCCGCCTGAAGCTTTCTTT
CASSPSPIPPEAFF
>TRBV28|TRBJ2-2|NA|NA
TGTGCCAGCAGTACACAGGGAGATCGACTCCGGGAGCTGTTTTTT
CASSTQGDRLRELFF
>TRBV5-1|TRBJ2-5|NA|NA
TGCGCCAGCAGCTTGGCCCAAGAGACCCAGTACTTC
CASSLAQETQYF
>TRBV30|TRBJ2-3|NA|NA
TGTGCCTGGAGTGGCTTCGTCGGTACGCAGTATTTT
CAWSGFVGTQYF
>TRBV2|TRBJ2-1|once|TRBD2
TGTGCCAGCAGTGAACTAGCGGGGGGGCAGTTCTTC
CASSELAGGQFF
>TRBV7-3|TRBJ2-2|NA|NA
TGTGCCAGCAGCTTTCAGGGGGGGACCGGGGAGCTGTTTTTT
CASSFQGGTGELFF
>TRBV18|TRBJ1-6|NA|NA
TGTGCCAGCTCGCCTGACCGGGCGAGGTCAAAAAGCTCCTATAATTCACCCCTCCACTTT
CASSPDRARSKSSYNSPLHF
>TRBV15|TRBJ2-1|once|TRBD2
TGTGCCACCAGCAGAGGGGCTAGCGGGGGGGCCTACAATGAGCAGTTCTTC
CATSRGASGGAYNEQFF
>TRBV18|TRBJ2-5|few|TRBD2
TGTGCCAGCTCACCGCCCACGGCCAGCGGGGGATGGGGGACCCAGTACTTC
CASSPPTASGGWGTQYF
>TRBV5-1|TRBJ1-2|few|NA
TGCGCCAGCAGCTTGGACACCTGGGAGGTTGGCTACACCTTC
CASSLDTWEVGYTF
>TRBV28|TRBJ2-7|NA|TRBD1
TGTGCCAGCAGTTCACCGGGACAGGCCAAGTACGAGCAGTACTTC
CASSSPGQAKYEQYF
>TRBV6-6|TRBJ1-5|NA|NA
TGTGCCAGCAGTTACGGATCTTTACCCGATCAGCCCCAGCATTTT
CASSYGSLPDQPQHF
>TRBV27|TRBJ1-2|NA|NA
TGTGCCAGCAGTTCTGCAGGGGTAAACTATGGCTACACCTTC
CASSSAGVNYGYTF
>TRBV6-1|TRBJ1-5|once|NA
TGTGCCAGCAGTGAAAACACACCGAATCAGCCCCAGCATTTT
CASSENTPNQPQHF